This T cell receptor (beta chain) was documented in a study of a mutant IDH1 vaccine in newly diagnosed glioma (dated by TCRdb to the early 2020s). Regarding the study in general: Of the 25 to 35 patients who were treated, around 60% were male and about 40% were female, and the mean age was around 40 years. Peripheral blood was collected at six visits: V03 (baseline), V05, V07, V10, V12 and V13. For exploratory analyses, longitudinal TCRB deep sequencing was carried out in around 24 treated patients wherever samples were available. Before enrollment, most patients had been given radiochemotherapy with temozolomide as standard therapy, while the rest had received either radiotherapy alone or temozolomide alone.

This specimen's time point label, interpreted: baseline, week 1 (first vaccination visit). The meaning of the sample's treatment or condition label: pre-vaccination baseline after standard-of-care therapy. The donors had newly diagnosed IDH1-mutant astrocytomas of WHO grade 3 or 4 that showed loss of nuclear ATRX. The samples were drawn from NOA16, a multicentre, single-arm, open-label phase I trial in Germany that tested a mutant IDH1 peptide vaccine in humans for the first time. For immunogenicity testing, the blood drawn at visit V03 was used as the baseline sample. Genomic DNA for TCRB sequencing was extracted from EDTA blood using the DNeasy Blood and Tissue Kit. Study-wide findings and limitations: No apparent relationship was observed between pseudoprogression and alterations in the top peripheral T cell clonotypes detected by TCRB sequencing. It was noted by the authors that analyses of patient blood samples could not be reproduced owing to sample limitations. Immune responses induced by the vaccine were seen in 93.3% of patients across multiple MHC alleles. PBMC samples for TCRB deep sequencing were selected based on availability.

In its sample, this clone was seen once. The clone's antigen remains unknown. No base quality values were provided; no much bigger clone lies one nucleotide off. Library prep was done by the immunoSEQ multiplex PCR assay. Rearranged TCR beta chain sequences were amplified with the hsTCRB Kit following the manufacturer's protocol. An Illumina MiSeq was used to sequence the TCRB libraries. The paper's data handling went like this. Demultiplexing, trimming and gene mapping were performed with the kit vendor's proprietary platform. Drawn from immuneACCESS, this table holds only the in-frame rearrangements with V and J called that TCRdb kept. Clones are partly lost; checked studies trace under half to an unresolved V gene and leave the rest unexplained. Clonal size and the V and J genes are those of that table, whereas D and trimming came from the DNA. The sample yields some 87,000 clones; roughly 75% were counted once. The ten largest clonotypes hold 7% to 9% of the sample.

This material consisted of PBMCs, taken from a glioma patient treated with radiotherapy, temozolomide or both. The sequence was obtained from a man in his forties with glioma.

The sequenced DNA is TGTGCCAGCAGCTTTTGGACAGAGTCCTACGAGCAGTACTTC. This is translated as CASSFWTESYEQYF. The rearranged chain carries TRBV7-6 and TRBJ2-7, with a tentative D gene TRBD1 over 6 matching bases. Reading the germline V gene gives CDR1 SGHVS and CDR2 FNYEAQ. The CDR3 starts with the cysteine, ends with the phenylalanine, and has 14 residues. CDR3 DNA is the only sequence kept; it has 42 bases, read in frame from the first base. V is clipped by 3 bases and J by 1 base, and the sequence between their germline boundaries is 10 bases long.